The clone carrying this TCR beta chain was detected ten times or more. The record originates from a study of regulatory T cells in long-lasting Graves disease. The CDR3 is made up of 16 amino acids. The germline CDR1 and CDR2 sequences are DFQATT and SNEGSKA (reference sequence). Trimming left V 1 base short and J 2 bases short, with 16 bases between. According to the study, TCR beta libraries were built with iRepertoire HTBI primers and CDR3-region Arm-PCR. One entry per CDR3 protein, called by TCRdb with MiXCR from the multiplex PCR reads. The sample holds about 400,000 distinct CDR3 sequences, about a sixth seen once. As for time point: newly diagnosed GD, antithyroid drugs for less than 3 months. Extracted PBMC RNA gave rise to the TCR library.

Sequencing was performed on peripheral blood mononuclear cells (PBMCs), taken at new diagnosis, from a patient treated with antithyroid drugs. This chain links TRBV20-1 with TRBJ2-3; D call uncertain. This receptor was taken from a female donor with Graves disease. The CDR3 loop reads CSARAFGQADTDTQYF. CDR3 nucleotide sequence: TGCAGTGCTAGAGCATTCGGCCAGGCGGACACAGATACGCAGTATTTT.